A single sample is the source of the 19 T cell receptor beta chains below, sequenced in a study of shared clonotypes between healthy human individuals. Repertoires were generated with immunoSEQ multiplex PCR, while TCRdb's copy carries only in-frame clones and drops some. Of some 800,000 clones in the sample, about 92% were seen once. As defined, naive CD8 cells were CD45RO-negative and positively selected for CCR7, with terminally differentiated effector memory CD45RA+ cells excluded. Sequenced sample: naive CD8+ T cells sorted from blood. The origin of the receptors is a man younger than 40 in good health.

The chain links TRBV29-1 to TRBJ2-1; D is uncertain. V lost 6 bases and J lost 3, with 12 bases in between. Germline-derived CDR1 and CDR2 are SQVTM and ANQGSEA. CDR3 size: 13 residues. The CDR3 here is CSVERVDYNEQFF. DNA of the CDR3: TGCAGCGTCGAAAGGGTGGACTACAATGAGCAGTTCTTC.

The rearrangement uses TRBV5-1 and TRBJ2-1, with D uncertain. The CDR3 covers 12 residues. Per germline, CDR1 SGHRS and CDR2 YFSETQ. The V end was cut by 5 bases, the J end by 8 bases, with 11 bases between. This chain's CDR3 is CASRMSVDEQFF. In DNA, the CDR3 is TGCGCCAGCAGGATGAGTGTCGATGAGCAGTTCTTC.

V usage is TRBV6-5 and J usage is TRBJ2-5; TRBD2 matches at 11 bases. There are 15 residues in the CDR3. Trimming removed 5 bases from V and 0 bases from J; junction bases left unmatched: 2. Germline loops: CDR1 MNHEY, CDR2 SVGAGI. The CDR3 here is CASSTGLADQETQYF. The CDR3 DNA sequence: TGTGCCAGCAGTACGGGACTAGCGGACCAAGAGACCCAGTACTTC.

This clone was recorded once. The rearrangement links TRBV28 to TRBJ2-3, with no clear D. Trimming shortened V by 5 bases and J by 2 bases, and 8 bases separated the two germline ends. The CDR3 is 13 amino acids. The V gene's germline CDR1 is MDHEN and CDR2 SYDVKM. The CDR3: CASSVYPTDTQYF. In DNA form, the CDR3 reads TGTGCCAGCAGTGTTTACCCCACAGATACGCAGTATTTT.

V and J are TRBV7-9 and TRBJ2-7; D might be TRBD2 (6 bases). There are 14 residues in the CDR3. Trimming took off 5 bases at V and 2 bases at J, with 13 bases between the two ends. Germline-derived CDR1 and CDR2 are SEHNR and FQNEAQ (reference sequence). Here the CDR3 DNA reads TGTGCCAGCAGCGGCGGGGTCCTCCCCTACGAGCAGTACTTC. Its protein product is CASSGGVLPYEQYF.

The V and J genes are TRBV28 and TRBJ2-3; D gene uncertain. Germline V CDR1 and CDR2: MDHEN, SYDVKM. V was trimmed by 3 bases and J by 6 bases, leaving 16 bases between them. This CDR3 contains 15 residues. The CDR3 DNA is TGTGCCAGCAGTTTCGGACCCTTTATAGTGGATACGCAGTATTTT. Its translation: CASSFGPFIVDTQYF. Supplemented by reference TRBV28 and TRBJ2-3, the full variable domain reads DVKVTQSSRYLVKRTGEKVFLECVQDMDHENMFWYRQDPGLGLRLIYFSYDVKMKEKGDIPEGYSVSREKKERFSLILESASTNQTSMYLCASSFGPFIVDTQYFGPGTRLTVL.

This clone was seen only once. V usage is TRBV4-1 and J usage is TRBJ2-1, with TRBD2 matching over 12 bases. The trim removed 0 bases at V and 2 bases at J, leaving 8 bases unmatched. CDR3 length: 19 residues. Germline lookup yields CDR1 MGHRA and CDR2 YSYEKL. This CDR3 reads CASSQDPPTSGSTYNEQFF. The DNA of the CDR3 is TGCGCCAGCAGCCAAGATCCCCCGACTAGCGGGAGTACCTACAATGAGCAGTTCTTC.

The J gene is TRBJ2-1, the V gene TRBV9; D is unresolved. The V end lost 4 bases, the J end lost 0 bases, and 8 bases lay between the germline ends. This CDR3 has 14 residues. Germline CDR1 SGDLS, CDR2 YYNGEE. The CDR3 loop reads CASSPLGSYNEQFF. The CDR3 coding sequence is TGTGCCAGCAGCCCCCTGGGCTCCTACAATGAGCAGTTCTTC.

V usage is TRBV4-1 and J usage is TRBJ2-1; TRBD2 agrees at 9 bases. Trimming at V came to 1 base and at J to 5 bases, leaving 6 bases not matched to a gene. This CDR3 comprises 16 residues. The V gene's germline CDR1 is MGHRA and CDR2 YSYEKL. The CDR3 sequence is CASSQAGTSLNNEQFF. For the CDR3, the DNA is TGCGCCAGCAGCCAAGCCGGGACTAGCCTTAACAATGAGCAGTTCTTC.

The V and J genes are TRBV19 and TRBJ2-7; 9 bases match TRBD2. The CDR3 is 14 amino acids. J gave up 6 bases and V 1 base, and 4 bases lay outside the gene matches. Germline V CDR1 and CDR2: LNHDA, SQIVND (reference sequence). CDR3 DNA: TGTGCCAGTAGTATAGTGGGACTAGCATCCGAGCAGTACTTC. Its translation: CASSIVGLASEQYF.

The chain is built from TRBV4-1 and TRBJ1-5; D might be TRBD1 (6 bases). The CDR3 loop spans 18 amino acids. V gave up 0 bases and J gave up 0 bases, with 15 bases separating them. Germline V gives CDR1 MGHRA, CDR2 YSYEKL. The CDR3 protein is CASSQDPGGTHSNQPQHF. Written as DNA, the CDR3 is TGCGCCAGCAGCCAAGATCCCGGGGGCACGCATAGCAATCAGCCCCAGCATTTT.

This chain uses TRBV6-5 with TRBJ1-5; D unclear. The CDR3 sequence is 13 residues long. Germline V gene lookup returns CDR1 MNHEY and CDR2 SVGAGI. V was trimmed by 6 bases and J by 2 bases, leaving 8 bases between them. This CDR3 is CASRGEGNQPQHF. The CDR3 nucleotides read TGTGCCAGCAGGGGCGAGGGCAATCAGCCCCAGCATTTT.

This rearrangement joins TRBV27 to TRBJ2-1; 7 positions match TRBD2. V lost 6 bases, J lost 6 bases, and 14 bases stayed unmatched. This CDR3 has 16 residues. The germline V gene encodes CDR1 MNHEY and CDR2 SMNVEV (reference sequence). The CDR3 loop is CASSPRARGSINEQFF. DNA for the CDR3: TGTGCCAGCAGCCCGCGGGCTCGCGGGAGCATCAATGAGCAGTTCTTC.

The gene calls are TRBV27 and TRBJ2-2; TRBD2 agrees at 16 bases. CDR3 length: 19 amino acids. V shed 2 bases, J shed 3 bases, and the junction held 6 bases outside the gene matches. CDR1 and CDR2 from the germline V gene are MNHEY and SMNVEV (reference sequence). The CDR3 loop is CASSLPGLAGGPHTGELFF. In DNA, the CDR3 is TGTGCCAGCAGTTTACCGGGACTAGCGGGAGGGCCACACACCGGGGAGCTGTTTTTT.

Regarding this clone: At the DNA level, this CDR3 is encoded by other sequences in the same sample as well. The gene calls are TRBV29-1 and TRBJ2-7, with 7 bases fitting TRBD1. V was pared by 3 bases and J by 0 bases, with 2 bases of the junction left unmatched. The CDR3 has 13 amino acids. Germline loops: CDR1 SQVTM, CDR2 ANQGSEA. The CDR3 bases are TGCAGCGTTGAGAGGGACAGCTCCTACGAGCAGTACTTC. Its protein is CSVERDSSYEQYF.

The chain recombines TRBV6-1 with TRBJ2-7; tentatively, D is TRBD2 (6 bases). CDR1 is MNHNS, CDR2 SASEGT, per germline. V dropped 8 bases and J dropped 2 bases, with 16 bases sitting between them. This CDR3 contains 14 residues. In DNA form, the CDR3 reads TGTGCCAGCGATCGGAGGGAAACGGCCTACGAGCAGTACTTC. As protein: CASDRRETAYEQYF.

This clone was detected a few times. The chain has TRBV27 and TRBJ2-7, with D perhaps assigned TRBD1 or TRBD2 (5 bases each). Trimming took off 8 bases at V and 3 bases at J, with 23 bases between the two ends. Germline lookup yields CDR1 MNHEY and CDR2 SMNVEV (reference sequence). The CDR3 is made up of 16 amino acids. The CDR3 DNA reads TGTGCCAGCTCGAACGGTCCGGGACCTCCGAGCTACGAGCAGTACTTC. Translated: CASSNGPGPPSYEQYF.

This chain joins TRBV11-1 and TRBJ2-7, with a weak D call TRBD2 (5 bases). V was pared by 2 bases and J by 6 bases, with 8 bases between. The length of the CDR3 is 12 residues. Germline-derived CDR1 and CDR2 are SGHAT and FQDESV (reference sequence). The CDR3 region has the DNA TGTGCCAGCAGCTTACCGGGGAGCGAGCAGTACTTC. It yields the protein CASSLPGSEQYF.

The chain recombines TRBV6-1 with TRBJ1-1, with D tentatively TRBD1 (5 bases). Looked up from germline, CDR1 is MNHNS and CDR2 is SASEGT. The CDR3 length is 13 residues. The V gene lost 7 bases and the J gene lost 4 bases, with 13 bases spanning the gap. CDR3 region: CASIPGGVTEAFF. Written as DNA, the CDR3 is TGTGCCAGCATCCCCGGGGGGGTCACTGAAGCTTTCTTT.